This T cell receptor beta chain is from a study of blood T cell repertoires in COVID-19. About the research overall: Sites in the United States, Italy and Spain provided acute and convalescent COVID-19 samples. T cells, B-cell-depleted T cells, or PBMCs supplied cDNA or gDNA.

Trimming took 2 bases from V and 3 from J, leaving 6 bases between them. CDR3 length equals 12 residues. Per germline, CDR1 SGHKS and CDR2 YYEKEE (reference sequence). Details on this clone: A single base separates this from a much larger clone, so it may be a read error.

Sequencing was performed with immunoSEQ multiplex PCR; in TCRdb, only in-frame clones are kept and a portion is missing. The sample gives 250,000 or so clones, roughly 80% of which show up once; less than 4% is in the top ten. This chain links TRBV5-5 with TRBJ2-7; D is perhaps TRBD1 (5 bases). The sequencing input was peripheral blood. The TCR sequence derives from a young woman with acute or convalescent COVID-19. The CDR3 region is CASSFDSYEQYF. CDR3 sequence (DNA): TGTGCCAGCAGCTTTGACAGCTACGAGCAGTACTTC.